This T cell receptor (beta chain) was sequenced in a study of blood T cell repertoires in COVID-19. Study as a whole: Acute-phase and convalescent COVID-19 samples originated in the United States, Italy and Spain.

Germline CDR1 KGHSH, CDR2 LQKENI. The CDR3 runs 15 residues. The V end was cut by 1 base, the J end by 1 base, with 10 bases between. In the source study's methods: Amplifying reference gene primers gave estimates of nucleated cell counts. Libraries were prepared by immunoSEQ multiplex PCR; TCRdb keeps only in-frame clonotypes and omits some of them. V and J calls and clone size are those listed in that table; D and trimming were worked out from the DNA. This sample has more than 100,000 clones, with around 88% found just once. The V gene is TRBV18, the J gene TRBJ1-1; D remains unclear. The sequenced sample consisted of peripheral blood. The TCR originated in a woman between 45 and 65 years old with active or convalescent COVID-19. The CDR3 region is CASSPRGNRNTEAFF. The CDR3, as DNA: TGTGCCAGCTCACCACGCGGCAACCGGAACACTGAAGCTTTCTTT. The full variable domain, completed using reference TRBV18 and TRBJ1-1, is NAGVMQNPRHLVRRRGQEARLRCSPMKGHSHVYWYRQLPEEGLKFMVYLQKENIIDESGMPKERFSAEFPKEGPSILRIQQVVRGDSAAYFCASSPRGNRNTEAFFGQGTRLTVV.